Listed here are 21 T cell receptor beta chains from one sample, sequenced in a study of blood T cell repertoires in COVID-19. Produced via immunoSEQ multiplex PCR; TCRdb's table is partial and in-frame only. The profile shows under 200,000 clones, 80% to 90% of them singletons. The source material was peripheral blood. The receptors shown here come from a man aged 60 to 69 with acute or convalescent COVID-19.

V is TRBV10-3 and J is TRBJ1-2, with D perhaps matching TRBD1 (6 bases). The CDR3 spans 13 residues. The germline V gene has CDR1 ENHRY and CDR2 SYGVKD. Trimming took off 9 bases at V and 0 bases at J, with 11 bases between the two ends. CDR3 region: CAIPDSANYGYTF. The CDR3 region has the DNA TGTGCCATACCGGACAGCGCTAACTATGGCTACACCTTC.

The chain recombines TRBV3-1 (or the pseudogene TRBV3-2) with TRBJ1-6; D gene ambiguous. V was cut by 4 bases and J by 10 bases, with 17 bases left in between. CDR1 and CDR2 from the germline V gene are LGHDT and YNNKEL (reference sequence). This CDR3 is built from 15 residues. CDR3 protein: CASSPLRGGGSPLHF. Here the CDR3 DNA reads TGTGCCAGCAGCCCCCTTCGAGGAGGCGGATCACCCCTCCACTTT.

The chain uses TRBV5-1 and TRBJ1-6; TRBD1 matches 7 bases. V was clipped by 4 bases and J by 5 bases; unmatched bases: 9. CDR1 is SGHRS, CDR2 YFSETQ, per germline. This CDR3 has 16 residues. The CDR3 nucleotides read TGCGCCAGCAGCGTATTCCCGGGACAGAATAATTCACCCCTCCACTTT. Its protein is CASSVFPGQNNSPLHF.

The chain joins TRBV3-1 (or the pseudogene TRBV3-2) to TRBJ1-6; possible D gene TRBD1, 6 bases. Germline V lookup: CDR1 LGHDT, CDR2 YNNKEL (reference sequence). V was shortened by 4 bases and J by 10 bases, with 17 bases between the two germline ends. This CDR3 has 15 residues. The CDR3 reads CASSPWGGRVSPLHF. CDR3 bases: TGTGCCAGCAGCCCGTGGGGGGGCAGGGTGTCACCCCTCCACTTT.

V gene TRBV18 combines with J gene TRBJ1-1; 8 bases are shared with TRBD1. V lost 3 bases and J lost 3; bases outside the gene matches: 6. Germline lookup yields CDR1 KGHSH and CDR2 LQKENI. The CDR3 has 15 residues. CDR3 coding DNA: TGTGCCAGCTCACCCAGGACAGGGAAGGACACTGAAGCTTTCTTT. Translating gives CASSPRTGKDTEAFF.

This clone has just a few counts. The chain employs TRBV14 and TRBJ2-2; 11 bases agree with TRBD2. V lost 4 bases, J lost 8 bases, and 6 bases stayed unmatched. The CDR3 loop spans 15 amino acids. The germline CDR1 and CDR2 sequences are SGHDN and FVKESK. This CDR3 is CASSPQLAGAGELFF. In nucleotides, the CDR3 is TGTGCCAGCAGCCCCCAACTAGCGGGAGCTGGGGAGCTGTTTTTT.

The rearrangement links TRBV4-1 to TRBJ2-5; D perhaps matches TRBD1 (7 bases). The germline CDR1 and CDR2 sequences are MGHRA and YSYEKL. CDR3 size: 19 residues. The V end lost 5 bases, the J end lost 4 bases, and 29 bases lay between the germline ends. The chain's CDR3 is CASSAIFIRGDFLTETQYF. The CDR3 coding sequence is TGCGCCAGCAGCGCGATATTTATCAGGGGGGACTTCCTGACAGAGACCCAGTACTTC.

V usage is TRBV4-1 and J usage is TRBJ2-3; maybe TRBD2 (5 bases). Germline lookup yields CDR1 MGHRA and CDR2 YSYEKL. Trimming left V 1 base short and J 4 bases short, with 9 bases between. The CDR3 totals 14 residues. The CDR3 protein is CASSQASGADTQYF. DNA of the CDR3: TGCGCCAGCAGCCAAGCATCCGGGGCAGATACGCAGTATTTT.

The chain combines TRBV5-1 with TRBJ1-3, with D perhaps matching TRBD1 (6 bases). The V end lost 1 base, the J end lost 0 bases, and 11 bases lay between the germline ends. Germline V gene sequence: CDR1 SGHRS, CDR2 YFSETQ. This CDR3 has 16 amino acids. CDR3 nucleotides: TGCGCCAGCAGCTTGACGGACAGTTTCTCTGGAAACACCATATATTTT. Protein sequence: CASSLTDSFSGNTIYF.

The V call is TRBV10-2, the J call TRBJ2-5; weak D call: TRBD2 (5 bases). The V gene's germline CDR1 is WSHSY and CDR2 SAAADI. Trimming shortened V by 4 bases and J by 6 bases, and 15 bases separated the two germline ends. The CDR3 has 14 residues. The CDR3 DNA reads TGCGCCAGCAGTGGAGCGACTATGGGGAAGACCCAGTACTTC. As protein: CASSGATMGKTQYF.

This clone has only one observation. The chain uses TRBV6-5 and TRBJ1-1, with D possibly being TRBD1 (5 bases). Trimming took off 6 bases at V and 7 bases at J, with 15 bases between the two ends. In germline, CDR1 is MNHEY, CDR2 SVGAGI. The CDR3 has 13 amino acids. CDR3 nucleotide sequence: TGTGCCAGCAGCCTCGGGGGAACGGTTGAAGCTTTCTTT. Protein product: CASSLGGTVEAFF.

The V and J genes are TRBV6-5 and TRBJ1-3; 7 nucleotides agree with TRBD1. Germline V gene lookup returns CDR1 MNHEY and CDR2 SVGAGI. The ends lost 4 bases at V and 0 bases at J; junction bases unmatched: 6. There are 16 residues in the CDR3. DNA for the CDR3: TGTGCCAGCAGTTTCCACAGGGGTAGCTCTGGAAACACCATATATTTT. Translating it yields CASSFHRGSSGNTIYF.

The V gene is TRBV28, the J gene TRBJ2-3; the match to TRBD1 covers 9 bases. The J segment lost 2 bases and the V segment lost 7 bases, leaving 4 bases of the junction unmatched. Germline V gene sequence: CDR1 MDHEN, CDR2 SYDVKM. This CDR3 contains 14 residues. CDR3 residues: CASNNRGPTDTQYF. In DNA, the CDR3 is TGTGCCAGCAACAACAGGGGGCCCACAGATACGCAGTATTTT.

This rearrangement joins TRBV4-1 to TRBJ1-2; no definite D call. CDR3 length: 13 amino acids. Germline CDR1 MGHRA, CDR2 YSYEKL. V was pared by 0 bases and J by 8 bases, with 10 bases between. This chain's CDR3 is CASSQDRSSGYTF. CDR3 coding DNA: TGCGCCAGCAGCCAAGATAGGAGTTCGGGCTACACCTTC.

The chain is built from TRBV3-1 (or the pseudogene TRBV3-2) and TRBJ2-1; a weak D match, TRBD2 (5 bases). Germline-derived CDR1 and CDR2 are LGHDT and YNNKEL (reference sequence). With 0 bases removed from V and 13 bases from J, the gap between germline ends came to 16 bases. The CDR3 extends over 14 amino acids. CDR3 DNA: TGTGCCAGCAGCCAAGAATCGCAGCGGAAGAAACAGTTCTTC. It translates to CASSQESQRKKQFF.

The V and J genes are TRBV7-8 and TRBJ2-7, with 11 bases that match TRBD2. V trimming: 4 bases; J trimming: 7 bases; junction bases outside the gene matches: 9. The V gene's germline CDR1 is SGHVS and CDR2 FQNEAQ. The CDR3 contains 15 residues. CDR3 residues: CASSYPTSGKGEQYF. DNA for the CDR3: TGTGCCAGCAGCTACCCGACTAGCGGGAAAGGGGAGCAGTACTTC. The variable domain in full, completed from reference TRBV7-8 and TRBJ2-7, reads GAGVSQSPRYKVAKRGQDVALRCDPISGHVSLFWYQQALGQGPEFLTYFQNEAQLDKSGLPSDRFFAERPEGSVSTLKIQRTQQEDSAVYLCASSYPTSGKGEQYFGPGTRLTVT.

This sequence joins TRBV11-1 and TRBJ2-3; a weak D match, TRBD1 (6 bases). The V gene lost 4 bases and the J gene lost 8 bases, with 19 bases spanning the gap. Germline V gene lookup returns CDR1 SGHAT and CDR2 FQDESV (reference sequence). There are 15 residues in the CDR3. The CDR3 reads CASSSGTLLTTTQYF. In nucleotides, the CDR3 is TGTGCCAGCAGCTCCGGGACATTACTAACGACTACGCAGTATTTT.

V gene TRBV2 combines with J gene TRBJ2-1, with D possibly being TRBD2 (6 bases). Looked up from germline, CDR1 is SNHLY and CDR2 is FYNNEI. Between the trimmed V and J ends, which lost 7 bases and 11 bases, there was a span of 18 bases. This CDR3 is 13 amino acids long. The CDR3 protein is CASTLDSGGQQFF. CDR3 in DNA: TGTGCCAGCACTTTGGATAGCGGAGGACAGCAGTTCTTC.

The rearrangement joins TRBV27 to TRBJ2-2; 9 bases agree with TRBD2. V lost 6 bases, J lost 6 bases, and 11 bases stayed unmatched. The CDR3 spans 16 residues. Germline CDR1 and CDR2: MNHEY and SMNVEV (reference sequence). DNA of the CDR3: TGTGCCAGCAGAGCCCTTGCGCGGGAGGGCCCCGGGGAGCTGTTTTTT. It translates to CASRALAREGPGELFF.

V gene TRBV7-3 combines with J gene TRBJ2-5; D is possibly TRBD2 (5 bases). This CDR3 contains 15 residues. Germline assignment: CDR1 SGHTA and CDR2 FQGTGA. V was shortened by 1 base and J by 0 bases, with 9 bases between the two germline ends. The CDR3 coding sequence is TGTGCCAGCAGCTTAAACTCGGGGTACCAAGAGACCCAGTACTTC. As protein: CASSLNSGYQETQYF.

J is TRBJ1-6 and V is TRBV6-5; D ambiguous. The CDR3 length is 15 residues. Germline-derived CDR1 and CDR2 are MNHEY and SVGAGI. Trimming removed 5 bases at V and 4 bases at J, with 12 bases between. The CDR3 sequence is CASSRNPEYNSPLHF. The CDR3 coding sequence is TGTGCCAGCAGTCGAAACCCAGAATATAATTCACCCCTCCACTTT.